This TCR beta chain was identified during a study of sequential checkpoint blockade in melanoma. Turning to the study itself: Randomization was 1:1 between first-line nivolumab→ipilimumab and ipilimumab→nivolumab. DNA from 70 to 95 pretreatment tumor samples underwent TCRβ immunosequencing.

Repertoires were generated with immunoSEQ multiplex PCR, while TCRdb's copy carries only in-frame clones and drops some. This sample carries about 3,500 clones, around a sixth of them seen once, and the ten largest clones take 13% to 15%. CDR3 length: 15 amino acids. V lost 3 bases to trimming and J lost 0 bases, with 13 bases between them. From germline, CDR1 is SGHRS and CDR2 YFSETQ. Treatment in this sample: randomized to nivolumab then ipilimumab (arm A) or the reverse (arm B). DNA-damaging chemotherapy had not been given to any patient beforehand. The clonotype originates from a human donor with melanoma. The sequences come from tumor tissue (inferred from file names), collected from a patient given nivolumab and ipilimumab in sequence. The gene calls are TRBV5-1 and TRBJ2-7; D may correspond to TRBD1 or TRBD2 (5 bases each). This CDR3 is CASSWGSYSSYEQYF. CDR3 coding DNA: TGCGCCAGCAGCTGGGGGAGCTACAGCTCCTACGAGCAGTACTTC. Drawing the rest from reference TRBV5-1 and TRBJ2-7, the complete variable domain is KAGVTQTPRYLIKTRGQQVTLSCSPISGHRSVSWYQQTPGQGLQFLFEYFSETQRNKGNFPGRFSGRQFSNSRSEMNVSTLELGDSALYLCASSWGSYSSYEQYFGPGTRLTVT.